This T cell receptor beta chain was captured in a study of T cell responses to AZD1222 COVID-19 vaccine. The study's findings and limits: Recipients of AZD1222 seropositive at baseline numbered only five or six. Recipients of two AZD1222 doses showed rising Spike-specific TCR breadth and depth. Donors, mostly white British, included more females; clonal diversity was possibly underestimated. Variant regions that are unmutated are reportedly the target of nearly half of spike-specific TCRs.

In this sample, this clone turned up a few times. Its specificity is unknown. Method: immunoSEQ multiplex PCR; TCRdb's copy keeps in-frame clones and lacks some. The sample carries about 150,000 clones, 85% to 90% recorded once. The V gene's germline CDR1 is SNHLY and CDR2 FYNNEI. The J segment lost 4 bases and the V segment lost 8 bases, leaving 9 bases of the junction unmatched. CDR3 length: 14 amino acids. This receptor was obtained from an adult in good health. Sequencing used peripheral blood, obtained on day 0 of AZD1222 vaccination. The chain links TRBV2 to TRBJ2-3, with TRBD2 identical over 7 bases. This CDR3 is CASPVGGTPDTQYF. The CDR3 nucleotides are TGTGCCAGCCCGGTCGGGGGGACCCCAGATACGCAGTATTTT.